The 14 T cell receptor beta chains below come from one sample, sequenced in a study of blood T cell repertoires in COVID-19. Some clones are missing from TCRdb's copy, which holds only in-frame ones; the method was immunoSEQ multiplex PCR. The sample lists fewer than 700,000 clones; approximately 88% were seen once. Input material: peripheral blood. The receptors shown here come from a woman aged 50 to 60 with COVID-19, enrolled during active disease.

The rearrangement joins TRBV27 to TRBJ1-2; D is unclear. Germline CDR1 is MNHEY and CDR2 is SMNVEV (reference sequence). CDR3 size: 15 residues. V lost 5 bases, J lost 1 base, and 14 bases lay in between. CDR3 protein: CASSGRGRGNYGYTF. In nucleotides, the CDR3 is TGTGCCAGCAGTGGGCGAGGACGGGGTAACTATGGCTACACCTTC.

This chain connects TRBV30 to TRBJ2-7; a weak D match, TRBD1 (7 bases). Trimming shortened V by 5 bases and J by 0 bases, and 17 bases separated the two germline ends. The germline V gene has CDR1 GTSNPN and CDR2 SVGIG (reference sequence). The CDR3 is made up of 15 amino acids. DNA of the CDR3: TGTGCCTGGGGGGCAGGAGGGGGCTTCTCCTACGAGCAGTACTTC. As protein: CAWGAGGGFSYEQYF.

The V gene is TRBV9, the J gene TRBJ2-3, with a possible D match to TRBD2 (6 bases). The CDR3 loop spans 15 amino acids. V lost 0 bases, J lost 5 bases, and 13 bases lay in between. Per the germline V gene, CDR1 is SGDLS and CDR2 is YYNGEE. The CDR3 protein is CASSVADGAGDTQYF. For the CDR3, the DNA is TGTGCCAGCAGCGTAGCAGATGGAGCGGGAGATACGCAGTATTTT.

The J gene is TRBJ1-2, the V gene TRBV2; D remains unclear. This CDR3 comprises 14 residues. In germline, CDR1 is SNHLY, CDR2 FYNNEI. V was cut by 6 bases and J by 2 bases, with 13 bases left in between. CDR3 residues: CASRARRLNYGYTF. For the CDR3, the DNA is TGTGCCAGCAGGGCCCGGCGGCTGAACTATGGCTACACCTTC.

This clone was detected only once. The V call is TRBV3-1 (or the pseudogene TRBV3-2), the J call TRBJ1-1; D is possibly TRBD1 (6 bases). V was trimmed by 4 bases and J by 0 bases, leaving 12 bases between them. The germline gives CDR1 LGHDT, CDR2 YNNKEL (reference sequence). The CDR3 has 15 amino acids. CDR3 amino acids: CASSPPTGMNTEAFF. In nucleotides, the CDR3 is TGTGCCAGCAGCCCGCCCACAGGGATGAACACTGAAGCTTTCTTT.

Points on this clone: Distinct nucleotide sequences in the sample also encode this CDR3. The chain has TRBV7-9 and TRBJ1-1, with 7 bases that match TRBD1. Losses at the gene ends were 3 bases for V and 1 base for J; bases not matched to a gene: 2. CDR3 length equals 14 residues. CDR1 and CDR2 (germline): SEHNR, FQNEAQ (reference sequence). Written as DNA, the CDR3 is TGTGCCAGCAGCTTGGAGGGGGCGAACACTGAAGCTTTCTTT. Translation gives CASSLEGANTEAFF.

This chain links TRBV27 with TRBJ2-3; 7 nucleotides agree with TRBD1. The CDR3 totals 15 residues. Unmatched junction bases numbered 8, after V lost 4 bases and J lost 4 bases. Germline assignment: CDR1 MNHEY and CDR2 SMNVEV (reference sequence). The CDR3 region is CASSSRQGSPDTQYF. The CDR3 DNA reads TGTGCCAGCAGTTCAAGACAGGGTAGTCCAGATACGCAGTATTTT.

This clone was observed once. The chain couples TRBV5-1 to TRBJ1-4; 9 bases are a match to TRBD1. After removal of 4 bases from V and 0 bases from J, the junction contained 7 bases not matched to a gene. Per the germline V gene, CDR1 is SGHRS and CDR2 is YFSETQ. The CDR3 sequence is 17 residues long. CDR3 nucleotides: TGCGCCAGCAGCCTCACGGGACAGGGATCAACTAATGAAAAACTGTTTTTT. As protein: CASSLTGQGSTNEKLFF.

This chain connects TRBV10-2 to TRBJ1-2; the D gene is possibly TRBD1 (5 bases). V was pared by 0 bases and J by 7 bases, with 18 bases between. Germline CDR1 reads WSHSY; CDR2 reads SAAADI. This CDR3 spans 16 amino acids. CDR3 DNA sequence: TGCGCCAGCAGTGAGTCGAGGCAGGGAAGAATAGGTGGCTACACCTTC. Protein product: CASSESRQGRIGGYTF.

This chain uses TRBV9 with TRBJ2-3; 7 bases agree with TRBD2. Losses at the gene ends were 1 base for V and 2 bases for J; bases not matched to a gene: 16. CDR3 length equals 19 residues. Germline V gene sequence: CDR1 SGDLS, CDR2 YYNGEE. CDR3 in amino acids: CASSVSSDGGSPDTDTQYF. In DNA form, the CDR3 reads TGTGCCAGCAGCGTATCTTCTGACGGGGGGTCGCCGGACACAGATACGCAGTATTTT.

The V and J genes are TRBV19 and TRBJ2-3; 12 bases map to TRBD2. CDR1 LNHDA and CDR2 SQIVND come from the germline V gene (reference sequence). The CDR3 is 16 amino acids. J was trimmed by 2 bases and V by 5 bases; bases with no gene match: 5. DNA for the CDR3: TGTGCCAGTAGTTCTAGCGGGGGGGCCCACACAGATACGCAGTATTTT. This encodes CASSSSGGAHTDTQYF.

Turning to this clone: Distinct nucleotide sequences in the sample also encode this CDR3. The rearrangement links TRBV12-3 or TRBV12-4 to TRBJ2-7, with a weak D call TRBD1 (5 bases). V gave up 3 bases and J gave up 1 base, with 7 bases separating them. The CDR3 has 13 residues. Here the CDR3 DNA reads TGTGCCAGCAGTTTGGGGCAGTCCTACGAGCAGTACTTC. It is translated as CASSLGQSYEQYF.

This clone was detected only a few times. V is TRBV2 and J is TRBJ1-1; no definite D call. CDR3 length: 13 residues. CDR1 and CDR2 from the germline V gene are SNHLY and FYNNEI. Trimming removed 7 bases from V and 6 bases from J, with 15 bases in between. CDR3 in DNA: TGTGCCAGCACCAGGACTTTTTTGGCTGAAGCTTTCTTT. Translation gives CASTRTFLAEAFF. The full variable domain, completed using reference TRBV2 and TRBJ1-1, is EPEVTQTPSHQVTQMGQEVILRCVPISNHLYFYWYRQILGQKVEFLVSFYNNEISEKSEIFDDQFSVERPDGSNFTLKIRSTKLEDSAMYFCASTRTFLAEAFFGQGTRLTVV.

V and J are TRBV5-1 and TRBJ1-2; 7 nucleotides match TRBD1. The CDR3 has 15 amino acids. The V gene's germline CDR1 is SGHRS and CDR2 YFSETQ. V gave up 3 bases and J gave up 2 bases; unmatched junction bases: 7. The CDR3: CASSSPDRANYGYTF. For the CDR3, the DNA is TGCGCCAGCAGCTCCCCAGACAGGGCGAACTATGGCTACACCTTC.